The table lists the clone carrying this T cell receptor beta chain with a few counts. CDR1 MNHEY and CDR2 SMNVEV come from the germline V gene (reference sequence). This CDR3 is built from 14 residues. V was shortened by 5 bases and J by 3 bases, with 14 bases between the two germline ends. These data come from a study of blood T cells in healthy people across ages. A second roughly 6 to 12 cycle PCR used barcoded and J-beta primers. TCRdb reanalysed the 5' RACE reads using MiXCR and keeps one entry per CDR3 protein. The table shows about 570,000 distinct CDR3 sequences, with 27% occurring only once. The same data also contributed to another study, on T cells of mothers and their children.

The receptor comes from a boy between 2 and 10 years old in good health. The sequenced sample consisted of blood. The chain employs TRBV27 and TRBJ2-7; D unresolved. The CDR3 DNA reads TGTGCCAGCAGTCGACCCGGATTGAACTACGAGCAGTACTTC. It yields the protein CASSRPGLNYEQYF.